This T cell receptor beta chain was documented in a study of CD8 T cells in ankylosing spondylitis. General study findings and limits: Researchers reportedly found disease-linked clones significantly enriched in matched ankylosing spondylitis synovial fluid.

The CDR3 consists of 13 residues. Germline assignment: CDR1 SQVTM and CDR2 ANQGSEA. V gave up 5 bases and J gave up 8 bases; unmatched junction bases: 9. Each TCR beta library was made by quantitative 5'-RACE that incorporated molecular barcodes. MiXCR, run by TCRdb on the 5' RACE reads, gives a single entry per CDR3 protein. The sample lists 150,000 to 250,000 distinct CDR3 sequences, over 10% occurring once. Points on this clonotype: The target antigen is unknown.

The source of this sequence is a male donor with ankylosing spondylitis or in good health (not recorded which). The chain uses TRBV29-1 and TRBJ1-2; 9 bases map to TRBD1. The specimen sequenced was blood, either unsorted or a sorted T cell fraction (not recorded which). The DNA of the CDR3 is TGCAGCGTTCGGACAGGGGTTTTGGACGGCTACACCTTC. Encoded protein: CSVRTGVLDGYTF.